This entry describes one TCR beta chain. This record belongs to a study of control samples from healthy donors and cancer patients. Sequencing was performed with immunoSEQ multiplex PCR; in TCRdb, only in-frame clones are kept and a portion is missing. The sample lists about 110,000 clones; approximately 84% were seen once. V was pared by 2 bases and J by 3 bases, with 3 bases between. This CDR3 has 12 residues. Germline V gene sequence: CDR1 SGDLS, CDR2 YYNGEE. The chain employs TRBV9 and TRBJ1-3; D gene ambiguous. Material for sequencing was blood. This TCR was recovered from a man younger than 30 in good health. The CDR3, as DNA: TGTGCCAGCAGCGTCGATGGAAACACCATATATTTT. Amino acid sequence: CASSVDGNTIYF. The whole variable domain, filled in from reference TRBV9 and TRBJ1-3, reads DSGVTQTPKHLITATGQRVTLRCSPRSGDLSVYWYQQSLDQGLQFLIQYYNGEERAKGNILERFSAQQFPDLHSELNLSSLELGDSALYFCASSVDGNTIYFGEGSWLTVV.